This T cell receptor (beta chain) derives from a study of OX40 agonist ivuxolimab in advanced cancers. With respect to the entire study: Ivuxolimab, which targeted the costimulatory receptor OX40 (CD134), was an agonistic, fully human IgG2 monoclonal antibody. The paper reports the monotherapy dose-escalation portion (N of about 52 patients) of the phase I ivuxolimab trial. In the dose-escalation cohort, around four fifths of patients were male, and the mean age was around 60 years, with a range of 23 to 79. Intravenous ivuxolimab was administered to patients every 2 weeks at six dose levels: 0.01, 0.1, 0.3, 1.5, 3 and 10 mg/kg. Prior anti-PD-1, anti-PD-L1 or anti-CTLA-4 therapy was permitted, and about two fifths of dose-escalation patients had received checkpoint inhibitors. The purpose of peripheral TCRbeta sequencing was to test whether ivuxolimab changed TCR sequence diversity and led to clonal T-cell expansion. Among the roughly 50 dose-escalation patients, about 20 had hepatocellular carcinoma, approximately 15 melanoma, 9 renal cell carcinoma and 9 head and neck cancer. Partial responses occurred in three dose-escalation patients: two with cutaneous melanoma and one with hepatocellular carcinoma.

What the authors observed across the whole study: After ivuxolimab, expanded clones were on average more numerous among CD8+ T cells than among CD4+ T cells. Low levels of normalized T-cell clonal expansion were also shown by some nonresponding patients. At doses from 0.1 to 3.0 mg/kg, clonal expansion was seen in both CD4+ and CD8+ blood T cells between baseline and week 6. In partial responders in the 0.1-3.0 mg/kg groups, normalized peripheral clonal expansion was found to be among the lowest, especially among CD8+ T cells. Antigen specificity was not determined for the clonally expanded peripheral T cells.

This clone occurred once. Its cognate antigen has yet to be identified. No base qualities exist here, and no much larger clone lies one base off it. The trial excluded patients who had a history of autoimmune disease or were on systemic immunosuppression. In every dose cohort, peripheral blood was drawn for TCR sequencing at baseline, cycle 4 day 1, and cycle 7 day 1. The samples were drawn from a first-in-human, open-label, multicenter phase I dose-escalation trial of ivuxolimab. Adults with locally advanced or metastatic melanoma, renal cell, hepatocellular, or head and neck squamous cell carcinoma were enrolled in the trial. Before TCR sequencing, CD4+ T cells and CD8+ T cells from peripheral blood were sorted into separate populations. Based on the germline V gene, the CDR1 and CDR2 sequences are MNHEY and SVGAGI. V and J lose 0 bases and 5 bases, and a span of 8 bases separates them. The CDR3 holds 14 amino acids from the cysteine to the phenylalanine. The entry retains the CDR3 DNA only, 42 bases that are in frame from base 1.

Genomic DNA was extracted from sorted cells for sequencing of the TCRbeta CDR3 region. The immunoSEQ Assay was used to sequence the TCRbeta CDR3 regions. The source is immuneACCESS, and TCRdb retained only in-frame sequences with V and J called. Part of the clones is not carried over; for the studies checked, unresolved V genes explain less than half of this, and the remainder is unexplained. The sample table lists tens of thousands of clones, 70% to 90% of them with a count of one. Around 10% of the sample goes to the ten largest clones. The TCR comes from an adult with an advanced solid tumor such as melanoma, head and neck, liver or kidney cancer. The specimen was CD4+ or CD8+ T cells sorted from blood, collected in a trial of the OX40 agonist ivuxolimab. The chain joins TRBV6-5 to TRBJ1-5; confidence is insufficient to name the D gene. The CDR3 reads CASSYSRADQPQHF. The nucleotide sequence reads TGTGCCAGCAGTTACTCCCGGGCCGATCAGCCCCAGCATTTT.